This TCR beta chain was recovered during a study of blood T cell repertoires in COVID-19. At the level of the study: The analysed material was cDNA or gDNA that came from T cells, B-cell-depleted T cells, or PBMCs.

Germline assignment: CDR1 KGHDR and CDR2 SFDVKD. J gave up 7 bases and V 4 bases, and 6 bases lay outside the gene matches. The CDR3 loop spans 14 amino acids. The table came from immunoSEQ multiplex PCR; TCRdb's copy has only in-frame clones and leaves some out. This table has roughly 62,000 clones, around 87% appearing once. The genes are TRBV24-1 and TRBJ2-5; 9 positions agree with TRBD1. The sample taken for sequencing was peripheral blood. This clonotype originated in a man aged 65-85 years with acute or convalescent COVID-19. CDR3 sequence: CATSDGQGLGTQYF. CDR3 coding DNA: TGTGCCACCAGTGACGGACAGGGGTTAGGGACCCAGTACTTC.